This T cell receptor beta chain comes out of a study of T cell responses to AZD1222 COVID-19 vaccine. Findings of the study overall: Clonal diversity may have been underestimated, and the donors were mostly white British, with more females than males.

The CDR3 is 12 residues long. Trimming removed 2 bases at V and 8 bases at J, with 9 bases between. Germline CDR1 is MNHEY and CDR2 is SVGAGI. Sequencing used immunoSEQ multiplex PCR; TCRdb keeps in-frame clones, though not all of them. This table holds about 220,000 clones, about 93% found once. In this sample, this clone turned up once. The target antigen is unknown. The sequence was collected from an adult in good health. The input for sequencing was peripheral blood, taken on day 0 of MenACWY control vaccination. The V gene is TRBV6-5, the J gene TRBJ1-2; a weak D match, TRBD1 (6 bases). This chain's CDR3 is CASSYGGTGYTF. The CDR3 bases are TGTGCCAGCAGTTACGGGGGGACAGGCTACACCTTC.